This T cell receptor beta chain was sequenced for a study of blood T cell repertoires in COVID-19. Study-level information: COVID-19 samples collected from the United States, Italy and Spain covered acute and convalescent phases. Sources were T cells, B-cell-depleted T cells, or PBMCs; the material itself was cDNA or gDNA.

Authors' processing steps: Reference gene primer amplification yielded estimated nucleated cell counts. Profiled with immunoSEQ multiplex PCR; TCRdb holds only in-frame clones, not every one. V and J calls and clone size are those listed in that table; D and trimming were worked out from the DNA. The profile shows about 84,000 clones, 70% to 85% of them singletons. Trimming cost V 7 bases and J 5 bases; bases outside gene matches: 4. Germline CDR1 is SNHLY and CDR2 is FYNNEI. CDR3 length: 13 residues. Source material: peripheral blood. This clonotype originated in a man aged 45-65 years with active or convalescent COVID-19. The rearrangement uses TRBV2 and TRBJ1-2; 10 nucleotides agree with TRBD1. The CDR3 DNA reads TGTGCCAGCATTAAGGACAGGGGGTATGGCTACACCTTC. It yields the protein CASIKDRGYGYTF.